The clone carrying this TCR beta chain was counted at least ten times. As yet, its antigen is unknown. A junction end diverges from the germline sequence, so it may reflect a read error. Germline CDR1 reads SGHRS; CDR2 reads YFSETQ. The CDR3 loop spans 15 amino acids. Drawing of peripheral blood yielded about 9.7 milliliters from each donor. The study isolated at least 6.5 million PBMCs from each sample. The record originates from a study of blood T cells in healthy people across ages. The study, taken as a whole, reports: Diversity figures derived from one million T cells were judged to underestimate the true value.

A sample-barcoded 5' primer and a J-beta primer mix were used in a second PCR of roughly 7 to 12 cycles. Paired-end reads containing CDR3 totaled no fewer than 3 million for each sample. TCRdb processed the 5' RACE reads anew with MiXCR; each CDR3 protein has one entry. Altogether 920,000 or so distinct CDR3 sequences are present, more than 35% being singletons, with the ten largest covering 15% to 20%. The TCR originated in a woman aged 55-70 years in good health. J is TRBJ2-7 and V is TRBV5-1; 14 bases map to TRBD2. Sequencing was carried out using blood. CDR3 DNA sequence: TGTGCCAGCAGTCCGGGACTAGCGGGAGCCTACGAGCAGTACTTC. This translates into CASSPGLAGAYEQYF.